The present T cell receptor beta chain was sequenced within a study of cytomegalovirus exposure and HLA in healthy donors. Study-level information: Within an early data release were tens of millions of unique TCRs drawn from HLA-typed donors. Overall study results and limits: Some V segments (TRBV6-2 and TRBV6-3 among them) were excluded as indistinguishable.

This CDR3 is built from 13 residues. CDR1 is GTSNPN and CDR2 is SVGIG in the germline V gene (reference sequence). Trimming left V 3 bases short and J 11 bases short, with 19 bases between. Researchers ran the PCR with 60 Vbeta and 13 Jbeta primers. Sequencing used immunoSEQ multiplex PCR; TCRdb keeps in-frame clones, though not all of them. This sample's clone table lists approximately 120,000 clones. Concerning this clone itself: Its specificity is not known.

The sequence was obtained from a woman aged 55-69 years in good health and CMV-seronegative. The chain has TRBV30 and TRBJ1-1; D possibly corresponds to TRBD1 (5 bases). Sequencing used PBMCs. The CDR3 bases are TGTGCCTGGAGCCGATCGGGACCGGGAGGTGCTTTCTTT. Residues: CAWSRSGPGGAFF.